The TCR beta chain described here comes from a study of identical twins. TCRdb redid the calling of the 5' RACE reads with MiXCR, one entry per CDR3 protein. The sample includes about 890,000 distinct CDR3 sequences, 10% to 15% of them seen just once. Study-level findings and limits: The abundant beta clonotypes from cord blood had fewer insertions, and memory repertoires had none of this. Models predicted too little out-of-frame TCR alpha sharing in monozygotic twins.

The germline V and J ends were trimmed by 4 bases and 2 bases, with 15 bases remaining between them. The CDR3 has 15 amino acids. CDR1 is SGHRS, CDR2 YFSETQ, per germline. In its sample, this clonotype was seen a few times. The antigen is unknown. This sample was shared with a second study, whose subject was yellow fever vaccine responses in identical twins.

V and J are TRBV5-1 and TRBJ1-1; a possible D gene is TRBD1 (5 bases). Sequencing input: PBMCs. The TCR comes from a woman younger than 35 in good health. The CDR3 protein is CASSLGRVYNTEAFF. CDR3 coding DNA: TGCGCCAGCAGCCTGGGGCGGGTCTACAACACTGAAGCTTTCTTT.